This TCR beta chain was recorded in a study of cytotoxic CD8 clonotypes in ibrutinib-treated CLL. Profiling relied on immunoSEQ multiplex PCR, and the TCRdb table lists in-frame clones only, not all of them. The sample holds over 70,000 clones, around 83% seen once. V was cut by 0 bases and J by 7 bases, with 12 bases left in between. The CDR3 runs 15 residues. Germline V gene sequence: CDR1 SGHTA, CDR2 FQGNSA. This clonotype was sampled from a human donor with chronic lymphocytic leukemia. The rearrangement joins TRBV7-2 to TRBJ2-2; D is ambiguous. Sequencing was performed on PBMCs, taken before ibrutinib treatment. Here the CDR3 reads CASSLARMGNGELFF. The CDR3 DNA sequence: TGTGCCAGCAGCTTAGCTAGGATGGGCAACGGGGAGCTGTTTTTT.